Shown below are 5 T cell receptor beta chains from a single sample sequenced in a study of blood T cell repertoires in COVID-19 (dated by TCRdb to 2018 to 2020). Library preparation employed the immunoSEQ multiplex PCR assay. TCRdb holds this immuneACCESS table with in-frame rearrangements only. Some clones are missing; in checked studies, unresolved V genes explain under half, and the rest has no known cause. Within this sample are approximately 80,000 clones, with over 75% of them counted one time only. The ten biggest clones cover about 2% of the sample. The sequencing sample was made of peripheral blood. These receptors were obtained from a woman in her sixties or seventies with acute or convalescent COVID-19.

This chain uses TRBV3-1 (or the pseudogene TRBV3-2) with TRBJ1-2; D uncertain. In germline, CDR1 is LGHDT, CDR2 YNNKEL (reference sequence). Trimming took 1 base from V and 8 from J, leaving 14 bases between them. The CDR3 length is 14 residues. The CDR3 loop is CASSQGRSLRGYTF. CDR3 nucleotide sequence: TGTGCCAGCAGCCAAGGGAGGTCCTTGAGAGGCTACACCTTC.

This chain connects TRBV15 to TRBJ2-7; weak D call: TRBD2 (6 bases). V lost 1 base and J 5 bases, leaving 18 bases between the germline ends. CDR3 length: 16 amino acids. Per germline, CDR1 LNHNV and CDR2 YYDKDF (reference sequence). For the CDR3, the DNA is TGTGCCACCAGCAGAGGTCAGGGAGGATTCTTCGACGAGCAGTACTTC. Translation gives CATSRGQGGFFDEQYF.

This clone was seen only a few times. The CDR3 here is CASHMGAPGQGWTGELFF. In DNA form, the CDR3 reads TGTGCCAGCCATATGGGGGCCCCGGGACAGGGGTGGACCGGGGAGCTGTTTTTT. This chain joins TRBV3-1 (or the pseudogene TRBV3-2) and TRBJ2-2; 10 nucleotides match TRBD1. Trimming cost V 8 bases and J 5 bases; bases outside gene matches: 17. Germline CDR1 is LGHDT and CDR2 is YNNKEL (reference sequence). The CDR3 sequence is 18 residues long.

This chain's CDR3 is CATSGGTGGTYGYTF. The CDR3 bases are TGTGCCACCAGCGGGGGGACAGGGGGTACCTATGGCTACACCTTC. The genes are TRBV15 and TRBJ1-2, with 11 positions matching TRBD1. The CDR3 is made up of 15 amino acids. Losses at the gene ends were 5 bases for V and 4 bases for J; bases not matched to a gene: 6. Germline V gives CDR1 LNHNV, CDR2 YYDKDF (reference sequence).

This clone has just one count. The J gene is TRBJ1-4, the V gene TRBV30; D is possibly TRBD1 (5 bases). The length of the CDR3 is 16 residues. Germline V CDR1 and CDR2: GTSNPN, SVGIG (reference sequence). Deletions cut 0 bases from V and 0 bases from J, with 11 bases between. CDR3: CAWSVDWGATNEKLFF. The CDR3, as DNA: TGTGCCTGGAGTGTAGATTGGGGGGCAACTAATGAAAAACTGTTTTTT.